This TCR beta chain was observed in a study of technical replicates of blood from several donors. V was clipped by 7 bases and J by 4 bases; unmatched bases: 6. Per the germline V gene, CDR1 is SNHLY and CDR2 is FYNNEI. This CDR3 comprises 14 residues. Using immunoSEQ multiplex PCR, the repertoire was profiled, and TCRdb retains in-frame clones only, with some absent. The data show 13,000 to 15,000 clones, 84% seen once. The rearrangement links TRBV2 to TRBJ1-1; TRBD1 agrees at 10 bases. Sequenced sample: PBMCs. The TCR originated in a human donor in good health. CDR3 sequence (DNA): TGTGCCAGCACCGACGGACAGGGGGTCACTGAAGCTTTCTTT. Encoded protein: CASTDGQGVTEAFF. Filled out from reference TRBV2 and TRBJ1-1, the complete variable domain reads EPEVTQTPSHQVTQMGQEVILRCVPISNHLYFYWYRQILGQKVEFLVSFYNNEISEKSEIFDDQFSVERPDGSNFTLKIRSTKLEDSAMYFCASTDGQGVTEAFFGQGTRLTVV.